These 27 T cell receptor beta chains came from one sample sequenced in a study of shared clonotypes between healthy human individuals. Sequenced by immunoSEQ multiplex PCR; TCRdb stores in-frame clones only, minus some. The sample contains about 480,000 clones, approximately 85% of which appear only once. Sequencing was performed on PBMCs. The receptors derive from a woman aged 35 to 49 in good health. Some clones in this sample may be carry-over from other donors' samples.

V is TRBV5-1 and J is TRBJ2-7; weak D call: TRBD2 (5 bases). This CDR3 region has 15 residues. From germline, CDR1 is SGHRS and CDR2 YFSETQ. Trimming cost V 4 bases and J 3 bases, with 17 bases left between them. CDR3 in amino acids: CASSPGSSVVYEQYF. CDR3 nucleotide sequence: TGCGCCAGCAGCCCGGGGAGTTCGGTGGTCTACGAGCAGTACTTC.

CDR3 protein: CASSRTSGRAQETQYF. As DNA, the CDR3 is TGTGCCAGCAGCAGGACTAGCGGGAGGGCCCAAGAGACCCAGTACTTC. V usage is TRBV6-6 and J usage is TRBJ2-5; the match to TRBD2 covers 15 bases. V shed 6 bases and J 1 base; nucleotides not matched to a gene: 3. The CDR3 loop spans 16 amino acids. Looked up from germline, CDR1 is MNHNY and CDR2 is SVGAGI (reference sequence).

The V call is TRBV4-2, the J call TRBJ2-1; D is perhaps TRBD1 or TRBD2 (6 bases each). Germline V lookup: CDR1 LGHNA, CDR2 YNFKEQ. The ends were cut back, 1 base at V and 7 bases at J, with 11 bases in the middle. The CDR3 runs to 14 residues. CDR3 residues: CASSQAGADNEQFF. CDR3 sequence (DNA): TGTGCCAGCAGCCAAGCGGGGGCGGATAATGAGCAGTTCTTC.

About this clone itself: This specimen includes other DNA sequences encoding the same CDR3. The chain joins TRBV7-2 to TRBJ1-1; 7 bases fit TRBD1. The CDR3 covers 14 residues. Trimming at V came to 5 bases and at J to 0 bases, leaving 3 bases not matched to a gene. The germline CDR1 and CDR2 sequences are SGHTA and FQGNSA. CDR3 bases: TGTGCCAGCAGCCCCGGGACAGTGAACACTGAAGCTTTCTTT. It codes for CASSPGTVNTEAFF. The full variable domain, completed using reference TRBV7-2 and TRBJ1-1, is GAGVSQSPSNKVTEKGKDVELRCDPISGHTALYWYRQSLGQGLEFLIYFQGNSAPDKSGLPSDRFSAERTGGSVSTLTIQRTQQEDSAVYLCASSPGTVNTEAFFGQGTRLTVV.

The chain is built from TRBV18 and TRBJ1-1; 8 nucleotides align to TRBD1. The CDR3 is 15 amino acids. V shed 4 bases and J 0 bases; nucleotides not matched to a gene: 4. Germline lookup yields CDR1 KGHSH and CDR2 LQKENI. The CDR3 protein is CASSLGQGLNTEAFF. The CDR3 DNA reads TGTGCCAGCTCACTAGGACAGGGACTGAACACTGAAGCTTTCTTT.

The chain recombines TRBV5-4 with TRBJ2-7; no clear D gene. The V gene lost 4 bases and the J gene lost 2 bases, with 16 bases spanning the gap. Germline CDR1 reads SGHNT; CDR2 reads YYREEE (reference sequence). CDR3 size: 15 residues. The CDR3 sequence: CASSQTAGSPYEQYF. CDR3 DNA sequence: TGTGCCAGCAGCCAGACGGCAGGCAGCCCCTACGAGCAGTACTTC.

The chain has TRBV5-8 and TRBJ2-7; D not resolved. Germline lookup yields CDR1 SGHTS and CDR2 YDEGEE. With 0 bases removed from V and 0 bases from J, the gap between germline ends came to 7 bases. This CDR3 region has 14 residues. CDR3 residues: CASSLGESSYEQYF. The CDR3 nucleotides read TGTGCCAGCAGCTTGGGCGAAAGCTCCTACGAGCAGTACTTC.

The gene calls are TRBV5-1 and TRBJ2-7; no clear D gene. CDR1 is SGHRS, CDR2 YFSETQ, per germline. With 3 bases removed from V and 3 bases from J, the gap between germline ends came to 10 bases. CDR3 length: 13 residues. For the CDR3, the DNA is TGCGCCAGCAGCTACCCCGGAGTCTACGAGCAGTACTTC. Protein product: CASSYPGVYEQYF.

The CDR3 region is CASKTWTGYETQYF. CDR3 DNA: TGTGCCAGCAAAACCTGGACAGGGTATGAGACCCAGTACTTC. The V call is TRBV27, the J call TRBJ2-5; 8 positions match TRBD1. The germline gives CDR1 MNHEY, CDR2 SMNVEV (reference sequence). This CDR3 is 14 amino acids long. V shed 7 bases and J 5 bases; nucleotides not matched to a gene: 9.

The chain couples TRBV28 to TRBJ2-5, with D possibly matching TRBD1 (7 bases). The CDR3 loop spans 15 amino acids. The germline V gene encodes CDR1 MDHEN and CDR2 SYDVKM. V was clipped by 5 bases and J by 5 bases, with 18 bases between them. CDR3 loop: CASSPRGALIETQYF. CDR3 nucleotide sequence: TGTGCCAGCAGTCCCAGGGGGGCGTTAATTGAGACCCAGTACTTC.

V is TRBV28 and J is TRBJ2-7; a possible D gene is TRBD1 (5 bases). Germline V gives CDR1 MDHEN, CDR2 SYDVKM. The CDR3 loop spans 13 amino acids. V lost 6 bases and J 5 bases, leaving 14 bases between the germline ends. In DNA form, the CDR3 reads TGTGCCAGCAGCCTGGGCAGGGCCAACGAGCAGTACTTC. Amino acid sequence: CASSLGRANEQYF.

This clone was seen a handful of times. The chain has TRBV6-1 and TRBJ2-3; TRBD2 might be the D (6 bases). Germline loops: CDR1 MNHNS, CDR2 SASEGT. The CDR3 extends over 15 amino acids. The V and J ends lost 6 bases and 2 bases respectively, with 15 bases between them. CDR3: CASRTAGPSTDTQYF. DNA of the CDR3: TGTGCCAGCAGGACCGCGGGGCCATCCACAGATACGCAGTATTTT.

The genes are TRBV10-2 and TRBJ2-7, with 10 bases identical to TRBD1. Trimming removed 6 bases from V and 2 bases from J; junction bases left unmatched: 7. CDR3 size: 15 residues. Germline CDR1 WSHSY, CDR2 SAAADI. CDR3 sequence: CASRVGQGITYEQYF. CDR3 DNA: TGCGCCAGCAGGGTGGGACAGGGGATAACCTACGAGCAGTACTTC.

This chain links TRBV7-2 with TRBJ2-1; 10 positions agree with TRBD2. V was pared by 3 bases and J by 9 bases, with 8 bases of the junction left unmatched. CDR3 length: 15 residues. In germline, CDR1 is SGHTA, CDR2 FQGNSA. The CDR3 reads CASSFGLSGRGEQFF. In DNA form, the CDR3 reads TGTGCCAGCAGCTTTGGACTAAGCGGGAGGGGTGAGCAGTTCTTC. The variable domain in full, with the rest retrieved from reference TRBV7-2 and TRBJ2-1, is GAGVSQSPSNKVTEKGKDVELRCDPISGHTALYWYRQSLGQGLEFLIYFQGNSAPDKSGLPSDRFSAERTGGSVSTLTIQRTQQEDSAVYLCASSFGLSGRGEQFFGPGTRLTVL.

Of note for this clone: The sample contains more than one DNA sequence encoding this CDR3. V and J are TRBV7-9 and TRBJ2-6; TRBD1 matches 9 bases. The ends lost 0 bases at V and 1 base at J; junction bases unmatched: 4. The germline CDR1 and CDR2 sequences are SEHNR and FQNEAQ (reference sequence). CDR3 length: 18 amino acids. The CDR3 bases are TGTGCCAGCAGCTTAGCCGCAGGGACAGGGTCTGGGGCCAACGTCCTGACTTTC. Its protein is CASSLAAGTGSGANVLTF. Combining the CDR3 with reference TRBV7-9 and TRBJ2-6 gives the whole variable domain DTGVSQNPRHKITKRGQNVTFRCDPISEHNRLYWYRQTLGQGPEFLTYFQNEAQLEKSRLLSDRFSAERPKGSFSTLEIQRTEQGDSAMYLCASSLAAGTGSGANVLTFGAGSRLTVL.

The gene calls are TRBV6-1 and TRBJ1-4; D is undetermined. Germline loops: CDR1 MNHNS, CDR2 SASEGT. CDR3 length: 14 amino acids. Trimming cost V 2 bases and J 4 bases, with 8 bases left between them. Here the CDR3 DNA reads TGTGCCAGCAGTGAAAGCCGGAATAATGAAAAACTGTTTTTT. Protein product: CASSESRNNEKLFF.

The CDR3 DNA follows: TGTGCCAGCAGTTTATCCTGGACAGTTAATTCACCCCTCCACTTT. Its protein product is CASSLSWTVNSPLHF. The rearrangement links TRBV27 to TRBJ1-6; possible D gene TRBD1, 6 bases. Germline V lookup: CDR1 MNHEY, CDR2 SMNVEV (reference sequence). The CDR3 loop spans 15 amino acids. Trimming cost V 0 bases and J 6 bases, with 9 bases left between them.

The chain is built from TRBV4-3 and TRBJ2-2; D gene ambiguous. Trimming stripped 2 bases from V and 0 bases from J, with 10 bases between. The CDR3 consists of 16 residues. Germline lookup yields CDR1 LGHNA and CDR2 YSLEER. As DNA, the CDR3 is TGCGCCAGCAGCCAACGAATTGGAACGAACACCGGGGAGCTGTTTTTT. As protein: CASSQRIGTNTGELFF.

V usage is TRBV21-1 and J usage is TRBJ1-5; the D call TRBD1 from the table was never checked on the DNA. TRBV21-1 is listed as a pseudogene. The CDR3 is 16 amino acids. The CDR3 DNA is TGTGCCAGCAGCAAAGCTGGGACAGATAGCAATCAGCCCCAGCATTTT. It codes for CASSKAGTDSNQPQHF.

The chain joins TRBV18 to TRBJ2-3; TRBD1 matches at 7 bases. This CDR3 contains 18 residues. The trim removed 6 bases at V and 0 bases at J, leaving 15 bases unmatched. CDR1 is KGHSH and CDR2 is LQKENI in the germline V gene. Here the CDR3 DNA reads TGTGCCAGCTCCCGAGACCCCTTTGGACAGGTTAGCACAGATACGCAGTATTTT. It specifies CASSRDPFGQVSTDTQYF.

This clone was detected a few times. V and J are TRBV4-1 and TRBJ2-5; D gene ambiguous. Trimming cost V 1 base and J 1 base, with 10 bases left between them. Germline CDR1 MGHRA, CDR2 YSYEKL. This CDR3 is 15 amino acids long. CDR3 region: CASSQVGTTQETQYF. The CDR3 nucleotides read TGCGCCAGCAGCCAAGTGGGTACCACCCAAGAGACCCAGTACTTC.

The gene calls are TRBV18 and TRBJ1-1; D remains ambiguous. CDR1 is KGHSH, CDR2 LQKENI, per germline. V gave up 1 base and J gave up 2 bases, with 11 bases separating them. CDR3 length: 15 residues. CDR3 region: CASSPQDVPNTEAFF. The CDR3 bases are TGTGCCAGCTCACCACAGGACGTCCCTAACACTGAAGCTTTCTTT.

The J gene is TRBJ1-1, the V gene TRBV7-9; no clear D. Trimming took off 0 bases at V and 1 base at J, with 9 bases between the two ends. The CDR3 sequence is 15 residues long. Germline V gene sequence: CDR1 SEHNR, CDR2 FQNEAQ (reference sequence). CDR3 protein: CASSLARSGNTEAFF. CDR3 DNA sequence: TGTGCCAGCAGCTTAGCGCGGTCGGGGAACACTGAAGCTTTCTTT.

V and J are TRBV28 and TRBJ2-2; 14 bases line up with TRBD2. Trimming removed 6 bases from V and 6 bases from J; junction bases left unmatched: 15. Germline lookup yields CDR1 MDHEN and CDR2 SYDVKM. This CDR3 has 19 amino acids. The CDR3 here is CASRNYGTSGSVVSGELFF. The CDR3 bases are TGTGCCAGCAGAAACTACGGGACTAGCGGGAGTGTCGTGTCCGGGGAGCTGTTTTTT.

The J gene is TRBJ2-1, the V gene TRBV9; possible D gene TRBD2, 6 bases. This CDR3 spans 15 amino acids. V shed 2 bases and J shed 3 bases, with 12 bases lying between them. CDR1 is SGDLS, CDR2 YYNGEE, per germline. The CDR3 sequence: CASSVDGRGYNEQFF. CDR3 DNA sequence: TGTGCCAGCAGCGTGGACGGGAGAGGCTACAATGAGCAGTTCTTC.

V is TRBV27 and J is TRBJ2-1; D is perhaps TRBD2 (5 bases). V was clipped by 2 bases and J by 3 bases, with 17 bases between them. There are 17 residues in the CDR3. Germline-derived CDR1 and CDR2 are MNHEY and SMNVEV (reference sequence). In DNA form, the CDR3 reads TGTGCCAGCAGTTTAGAGGTAACGGGGATCAACTACAATGAGCAGTTCTTC. Residues: CASSLEVTGINYNEQFF.

The rearrangement links TRBV18 to TRBJ2-7, with D uncertain. V lost 3 bases and J 5 bases, leaving 8 bases between the germline ends. The V gene's germline CDR1 is KGHSH and CDR2 LQKENI. This CDR3 spans 12 amino acids. Here the CDR3 DNA reads TGTGCCAGCTCACCGGGCAAAGACGAGCAGTACTTC. Its protein is CASSPGKDEQYF.